Sequencing of this TCR beta chain was carried out in a study of blood T cell repertoires in COVID-19. Study-wide context: Material from acute and convalescent COVID-19 was sourced from the United States, Italy and Spain. From T cells, B-cell-depleted T cells, or PBMCs came the material, which was cDNA or gDNA.

Measured with immunoSEQ multiplex PCR; TCRdb has only the in-frame clones, and not every one. Counted here are 60,000 to 65,000 clones, more than 60% occurring once; the ten biggest clones make up 20%. V lost 4 bases, J lost 6 bases, and 11 bases stayed unmatched. The length of the CDR3 is 16 residues. From germline, CDR1 is MNHEY and CDR2 SVGAGI. This clone has just a few counts. This TCR was sampled from a woman aged 80 or over with active or convalescent COVID-19. The specimen was peripheral blood. V gene TRBV6-5 combines with J gene TRBJ1-5; TRBD1 matches 8 bases. Here the CDR3 DNA reads TGTGCCAGCAGTTCAGTAGGCAGGGGGCTCGGTCAGCCCCAGCATTTT. The encoded protein is CASSSVGRGLGQPQHF.